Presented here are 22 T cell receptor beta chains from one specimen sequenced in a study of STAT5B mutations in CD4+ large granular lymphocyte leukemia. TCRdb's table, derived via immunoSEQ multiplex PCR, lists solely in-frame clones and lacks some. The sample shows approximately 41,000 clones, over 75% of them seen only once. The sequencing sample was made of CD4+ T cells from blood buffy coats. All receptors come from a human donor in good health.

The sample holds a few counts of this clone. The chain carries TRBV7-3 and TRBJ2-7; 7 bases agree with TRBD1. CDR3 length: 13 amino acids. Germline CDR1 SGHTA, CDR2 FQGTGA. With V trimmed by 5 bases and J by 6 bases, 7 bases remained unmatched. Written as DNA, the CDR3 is TGTGCCAGCAGCGTCTTCCGGGACAGCGAGCAGTACTTC. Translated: CASSVFRDSEQYF.

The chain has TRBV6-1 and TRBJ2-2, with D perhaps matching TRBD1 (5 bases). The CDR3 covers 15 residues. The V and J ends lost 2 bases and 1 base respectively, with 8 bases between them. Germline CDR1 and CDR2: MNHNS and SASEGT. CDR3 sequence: CASSEPGQNTGELFF. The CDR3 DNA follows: TGTGCCAGCAGTGAACCCGGACAGAACACCGGGGAGCTGTTTTTT.

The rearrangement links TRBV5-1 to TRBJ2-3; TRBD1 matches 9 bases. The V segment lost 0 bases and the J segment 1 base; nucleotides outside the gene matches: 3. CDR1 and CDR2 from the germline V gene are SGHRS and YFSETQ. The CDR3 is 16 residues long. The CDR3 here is CASSLETGGGTDTQYF. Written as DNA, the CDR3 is TGCGCCAGCAGCTTGGAGACAGGGGGTGGCACAGATACGCAGTATTTT.

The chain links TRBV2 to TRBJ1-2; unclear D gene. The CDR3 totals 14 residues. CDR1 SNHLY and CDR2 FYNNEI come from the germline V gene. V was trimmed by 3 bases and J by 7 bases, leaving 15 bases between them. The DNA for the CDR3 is TGTGCCAGCAGTGATTTGGGAAAACTCAGTGGCTACACCTTC. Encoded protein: CASSDLGKLSGYTF. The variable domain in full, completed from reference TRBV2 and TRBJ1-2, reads EPEVTQTPSHQVTQMGQEVILRCVPISNHLYFYWYRQILGQKVEFLVSFYNNEISEKSEIFDDQFSVERPDGSNFTLKIRSTKLEDSAMYFCASSDLGKLSGYTFGSGTRLTVV.

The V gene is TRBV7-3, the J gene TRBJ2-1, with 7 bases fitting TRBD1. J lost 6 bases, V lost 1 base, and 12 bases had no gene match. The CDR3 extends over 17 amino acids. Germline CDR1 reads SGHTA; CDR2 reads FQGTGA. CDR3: CASSLNGRMDRFNEQFF. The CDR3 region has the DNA TGTGCCAGCAGCTTAAACGGCCGAATGGACAGGTTCAATGAGCAGTTCTTC.

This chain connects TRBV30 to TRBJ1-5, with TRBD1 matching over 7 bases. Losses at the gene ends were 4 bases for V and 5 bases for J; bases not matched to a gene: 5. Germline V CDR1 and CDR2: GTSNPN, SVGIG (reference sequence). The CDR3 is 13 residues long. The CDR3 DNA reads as TGTGCCTGGACCCGGGACAGTGATCAGCCCCAGCATTTT. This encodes CAWTRDSDQPQHF.

CDR3 DNA sequence: TGTGCCAGCAGCGTAGAGGCCAGCGGGGGGAATCAGCCCCAGCATTTT. Translated, it gives CASSVEASGGNQPQHF. The chain links TRBV9 to TRBJ1-5, with D maybe TRBD1 (5 bases). The germline V gene encodes CDR1 SGDLS and CDR2 YYNGEE. The CDR3 consists of 16 residues. The germline V and J ends were trimmed by 0 bases and 4 bases, with 14 bases remaining between them.

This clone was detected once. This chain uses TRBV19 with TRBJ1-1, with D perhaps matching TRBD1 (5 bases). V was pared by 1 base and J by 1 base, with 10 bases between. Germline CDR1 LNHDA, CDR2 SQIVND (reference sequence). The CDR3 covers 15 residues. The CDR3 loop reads CASSIGGAQNTEAFF. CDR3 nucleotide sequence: TGTGCCAGTAGTATAGGAGGGGCTCAGAACACTGAAGCTTTCTTT.

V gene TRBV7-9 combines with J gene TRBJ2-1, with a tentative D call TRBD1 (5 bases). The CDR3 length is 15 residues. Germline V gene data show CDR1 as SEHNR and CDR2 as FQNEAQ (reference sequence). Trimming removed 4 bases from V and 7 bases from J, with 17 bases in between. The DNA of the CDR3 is TGTGCCAGCAGCTCTTCCCGGACCAGGGTGAATGAGCAGTTCTTC. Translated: CASSSSRTRVNEQFF.

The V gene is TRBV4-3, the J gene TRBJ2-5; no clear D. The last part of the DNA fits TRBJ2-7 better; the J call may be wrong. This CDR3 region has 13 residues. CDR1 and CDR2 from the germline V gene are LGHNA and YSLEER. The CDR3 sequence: CASSHDGPYEQYF. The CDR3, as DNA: TGCGCCAGCAGCCACGACGGACCCTACGAGCAGTACTTC.

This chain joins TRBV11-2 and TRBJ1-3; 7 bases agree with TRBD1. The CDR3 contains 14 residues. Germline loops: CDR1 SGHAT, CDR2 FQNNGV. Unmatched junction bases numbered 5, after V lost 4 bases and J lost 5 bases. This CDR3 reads CASSWTGTRNTIYF. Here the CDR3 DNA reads TGTGCCAGCAGCTGGACAGGAACAAGAAACACCATATATTTT.

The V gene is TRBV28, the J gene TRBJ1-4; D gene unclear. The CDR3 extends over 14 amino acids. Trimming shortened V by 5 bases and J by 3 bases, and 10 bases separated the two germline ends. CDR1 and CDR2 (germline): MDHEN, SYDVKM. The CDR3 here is CASSSLTANEKLFF. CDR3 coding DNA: TGTGCCAGCAGTAGTCTCACGGCTAATGAAAAACTGTTTTTT.

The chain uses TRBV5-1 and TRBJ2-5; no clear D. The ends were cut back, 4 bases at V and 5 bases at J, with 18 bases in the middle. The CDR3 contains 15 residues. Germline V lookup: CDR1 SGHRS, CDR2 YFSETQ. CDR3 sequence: CASSPSLSGSETQYF. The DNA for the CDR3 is TGCGCCAGCAGCCCCAGTTTGTCCGGTTCTGAGACCCAGTACTTC.

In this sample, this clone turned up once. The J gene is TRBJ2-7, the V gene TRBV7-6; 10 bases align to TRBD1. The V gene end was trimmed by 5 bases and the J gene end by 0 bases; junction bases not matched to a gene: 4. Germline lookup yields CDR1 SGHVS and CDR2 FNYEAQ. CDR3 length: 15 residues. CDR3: CASSPGQGRSYEQYF. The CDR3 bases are TGTGCCAGCAGCCCGGGACAGGGGCGCTCCTACGAGCAGTACTTC.

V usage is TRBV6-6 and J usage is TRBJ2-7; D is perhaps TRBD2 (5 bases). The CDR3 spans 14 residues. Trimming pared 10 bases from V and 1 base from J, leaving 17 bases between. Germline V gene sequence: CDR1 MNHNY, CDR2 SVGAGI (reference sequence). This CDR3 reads CATTRGWSSYEQYF. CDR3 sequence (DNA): TGTGCCACCACCCGGGGATGGAGTTCCTACGAGCAGTACTTC.

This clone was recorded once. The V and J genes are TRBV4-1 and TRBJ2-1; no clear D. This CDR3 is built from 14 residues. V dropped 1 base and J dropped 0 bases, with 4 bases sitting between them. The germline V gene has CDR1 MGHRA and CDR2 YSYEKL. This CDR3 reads CASSQVPSYNEQFF. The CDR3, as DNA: TGCGCCAGCAGCCAAGTCCCCTCCTACAATGAGCAGTTCTTC.

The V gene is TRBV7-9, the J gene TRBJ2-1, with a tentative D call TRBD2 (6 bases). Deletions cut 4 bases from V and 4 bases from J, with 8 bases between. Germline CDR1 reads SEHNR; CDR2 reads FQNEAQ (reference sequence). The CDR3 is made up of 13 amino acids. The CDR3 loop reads CASSSGVYNEQFF. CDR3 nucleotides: TGTGCCAGCAGCTCGGGAGTTTACAATGAGCAGTTCTTC. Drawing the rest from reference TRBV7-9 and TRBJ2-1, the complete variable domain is DTGVSQNPRHKITKRGQNVTFRCDPISEHNRLYWYRQTLGQGPEFLTYFQNEAQLEKSRLLSDRFSAERPKGSFSTLEIQRTEQGDSAMYLCASSSGVYNEQFFGPGTRLTVL.

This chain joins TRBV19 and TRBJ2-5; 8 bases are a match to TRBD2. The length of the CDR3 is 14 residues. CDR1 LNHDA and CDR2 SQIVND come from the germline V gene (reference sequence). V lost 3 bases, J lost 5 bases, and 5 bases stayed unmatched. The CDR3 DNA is TGTGCCAGTAGTATGAGGCGCGGGGGGGAGACCCAGTACTTC. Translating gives CASSMRRGGETQYF.

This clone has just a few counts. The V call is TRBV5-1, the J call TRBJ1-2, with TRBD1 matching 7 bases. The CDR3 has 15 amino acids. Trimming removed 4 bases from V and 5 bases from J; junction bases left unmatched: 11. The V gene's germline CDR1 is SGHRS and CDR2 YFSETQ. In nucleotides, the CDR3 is TGCGCCAGCAGCGTGACAGGGCGAGATATATATGGCTACACCTTC. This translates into CASSVTGRDIYGYTF.

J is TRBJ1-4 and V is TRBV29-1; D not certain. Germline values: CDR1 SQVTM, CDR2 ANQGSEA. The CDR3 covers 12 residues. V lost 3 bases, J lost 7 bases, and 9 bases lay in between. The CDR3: CSVEAKGEKLFF. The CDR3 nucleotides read TGCAGCGTTGAGGCTAAGGGTGAAAAACTGTTTTTT. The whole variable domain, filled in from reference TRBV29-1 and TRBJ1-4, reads SAVISQKPSRDICQRGTSLTIQCQVDSQVTMMFWYRQQPGQSLTLIATANQGSEATYESGFVIDKFPISRPNLTFSTLTVSNMSPEDSSIYLCSVEAKGEKLFFGSGTQLSVL.

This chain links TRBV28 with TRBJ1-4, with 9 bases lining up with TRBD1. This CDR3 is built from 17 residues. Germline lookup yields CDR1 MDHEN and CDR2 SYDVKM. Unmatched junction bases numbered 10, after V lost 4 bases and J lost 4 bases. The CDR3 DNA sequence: TGTGCCAGCAGTTCCACAGGGGGCGCGGAGGTTAATGAAAAACTGTTTTTT. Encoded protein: CASSSTGGAEVNEKLFF. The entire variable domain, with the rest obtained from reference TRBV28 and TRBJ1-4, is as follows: DVKVTQSSRYLVKRTGEKVFLECVQDMDHENMFWYRQDPGLGLRLIYFSYDVKMKEKGDIPEGYSVSREKKERFSLILESASTNQTSMYLCASSSTGGAEVNEKLFFGSGTQLSVL.

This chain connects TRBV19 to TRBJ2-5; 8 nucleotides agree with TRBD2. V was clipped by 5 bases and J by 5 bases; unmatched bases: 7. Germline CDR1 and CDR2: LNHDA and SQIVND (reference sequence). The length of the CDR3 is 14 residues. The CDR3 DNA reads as TGTGCCAGTAGTGTCGGGGGGGCCGCGGAGACCCAGTACTTC. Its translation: CASSVGGAAETQYF.